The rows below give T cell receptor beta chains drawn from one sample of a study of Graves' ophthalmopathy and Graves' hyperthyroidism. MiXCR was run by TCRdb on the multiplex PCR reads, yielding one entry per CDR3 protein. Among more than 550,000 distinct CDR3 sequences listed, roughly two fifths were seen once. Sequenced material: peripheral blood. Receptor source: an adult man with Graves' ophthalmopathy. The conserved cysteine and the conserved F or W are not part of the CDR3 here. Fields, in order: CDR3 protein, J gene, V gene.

ASSQTRGDSGTTIY TRBJ1-3 TRBV7-9
ASSRDRGHQPLH TRBJ1-6 TRBV7-2
ASSYGGSGQSSHNEKLF TRBJ1-4 TRBV6-5
ASSLFVAGNTDTQY TRBJ2-5 TRBV5-1
ATSRQGYTEAF TRBJ1-1 TRBV15
ATSRVVMGVYEQY TRBJ2-7 TRBV15
ASSLGVLADTGELF TRBJ2-2 TRBV5-6
ASRWMVGTEAF TRBJ1-1 TRBV7-8
SSFGSQGVNGYT TRBJ1-2 TRBV29-1
ASSLAIVPLSGNTIY TRBJ1-3 TRBV7-8
ASSEARGQGARRA TRBJ2-6 TRBV2
SVPGVKGTTDTQY TRBJ2-3 TRBV29-1
ASSSTGTIGEKLF TRBJ1-4 TRBV6-6
ASSLTGRGHDYEQY TRBJ2-7 TRBV7-9
ASSYRVGETQY TRBJ2-5 TRBV7-3
ASSNPPGPMNTEAF TRBJ1-1 TRBV19
AISEQLMNTEAF TRBJ1-1 TRBV10-3
ASSPSGSLGETQY TRBJ2-5 TRBV9
SARRDRADSPLH TRBJ1-6 TRBV20-1
ASSPGADYNEQF TRBJ2-1 TRBV19